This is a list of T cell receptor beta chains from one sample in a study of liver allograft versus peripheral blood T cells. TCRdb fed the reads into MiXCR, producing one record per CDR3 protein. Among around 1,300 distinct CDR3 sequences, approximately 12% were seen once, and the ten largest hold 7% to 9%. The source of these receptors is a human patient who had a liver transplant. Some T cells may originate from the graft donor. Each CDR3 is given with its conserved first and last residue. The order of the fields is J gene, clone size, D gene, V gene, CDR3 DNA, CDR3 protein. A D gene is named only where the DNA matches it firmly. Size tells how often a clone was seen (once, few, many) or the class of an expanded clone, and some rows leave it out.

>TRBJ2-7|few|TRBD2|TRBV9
TGTGCCAGCAGCGCCGGGACTAGCGGGGGGAGCTCCTACGAGCAGTACTTC
CASSAGTSGGSSYEQYF
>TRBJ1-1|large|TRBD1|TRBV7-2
TGTGCCAGCAGCCCCCGGACAGGGGGCACTGAAGCTTTCTTT
CASSPRTGGTEAFF
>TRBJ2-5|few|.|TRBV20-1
TGCAGTGCTAGAGATGAGCGAACCCAGTACTTC
CSARDERTQYF
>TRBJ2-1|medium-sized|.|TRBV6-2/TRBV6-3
TGTGCCAGCAGCCTGAGGAGAGGGGGGCGCTCCTACAATGAGCAGTTCTTC
CASSLRRGGRSYNEQFF
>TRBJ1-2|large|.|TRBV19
TGTGCCAGTAGTATAGATCGGGGAGGAGACTATGGCTACACCTTC
CASSIDRGGDYGYTF
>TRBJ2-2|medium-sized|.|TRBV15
TGTGCCACCAGCAGAGACCGGCAGCAATCGAACACCGGGGAGCTGTTTTTT
CATSRDRQQSNTGELFF
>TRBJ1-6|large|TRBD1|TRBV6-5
TGTGCCAGCAGTTTTCAGGGGGGGTCACCCCTCCACTTT
CASSFQGGSPLHF
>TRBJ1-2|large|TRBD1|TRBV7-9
TGTGCCAGCAGCTTAACAGGGGGCGAAAGCTATGGCTACACCTTC
CASSLTGGESYGYTF
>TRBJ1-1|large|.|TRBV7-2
TGTGCCAGCAGCTTTAGTCCGAACACTGAAGCTTTCTTT
CASSFSPNTEAFF
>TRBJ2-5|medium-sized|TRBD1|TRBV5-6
TGTGCCAGCAGCTTGGCCTTGGACAGGGGAGATGGGGAGACCCAGTACTTC
CASSLALDRGDGETQYF
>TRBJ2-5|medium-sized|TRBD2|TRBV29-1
TGCAGCGTTGAAGGGACCGGGGGGGAGACCCAGTACTTC
CSVEGTGGETQYF
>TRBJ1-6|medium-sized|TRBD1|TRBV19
TGTGCCAGTAGACCCGGGACAGGGGAAAATTCACCCCTCCACTTT
CASRPGTGENSPLHF
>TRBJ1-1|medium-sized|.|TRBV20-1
TGCAGTGCTAGAGTCCCCGCTGCCCCAAACACTGAAGCTTTCTTT
CSARVPAAPNTEAFF
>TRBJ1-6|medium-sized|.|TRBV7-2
TGTGCCAGCAGCCTGACCGCTCAAGCTAATTCACCCCTCCACTTT
CASSLTAQANSPLHF
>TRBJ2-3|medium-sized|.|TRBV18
TGTGCCAGCTCCCAGTACACAGATACGCAGTATTTT
CASSQYTDTQYF
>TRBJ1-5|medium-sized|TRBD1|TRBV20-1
TGCAGTGCGAGTTCGACCGGACAGGATAGCAATCAGCCCCAGCATTTT
CSASSTGQDSNQPQHF
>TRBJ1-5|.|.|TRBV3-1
TGTGCCAGCAGCCAAAGTCTAGGGGGCAATCAGCCCCAGCATTTT
CASSQSLGGNQPQHF
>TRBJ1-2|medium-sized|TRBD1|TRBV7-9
TGTGCCAGCAGCCCAGGGGTCGGGACAGGCTATGGCTACACCTTC
CASSPGVGTGYGYTF
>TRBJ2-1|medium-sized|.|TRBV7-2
TGTGCCAGCAGCTCTTCGACTAGTAGCCATGAGCAGTTCTTC
CASSSSTSSHEQFF
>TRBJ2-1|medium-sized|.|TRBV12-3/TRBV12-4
TGTGCCAGCAGTCTTACTCAGTCTGGTGAGCAGTTCTTC
CASSLTQSGEQFF
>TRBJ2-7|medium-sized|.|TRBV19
TGTGCCAGTAAAGGGACGGGGTCCTACGAGCAGTACTTC
CASKGTGSYEQYF
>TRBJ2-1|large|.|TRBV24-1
TGTGCCACTTCGCTTGGAGTCTTGGAGCAGTTCTTC
CATSLGVLEQFF
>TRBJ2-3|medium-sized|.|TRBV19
TGTGCCAGTAGTATTGGACGCCTGGCAGATACGCAGTATTTT
CASSIGRLADTQYF
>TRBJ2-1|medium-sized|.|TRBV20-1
TGCAGTGCTAGTCGCCCAGGTTCGGGCGAGCAGTTCTTC
CSASRPGSGEQFF
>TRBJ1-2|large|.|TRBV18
TGTGCCAGCTCACCTAGGCTCGAGGGTGGCTACACCTTC
CASSPRLEGGYTF
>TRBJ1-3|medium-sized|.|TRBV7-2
TGTGCCAGCAGCTTGGGAGACAGCTCTGGAAACACCATATATTTT
CASSLGDSSGNTIYF
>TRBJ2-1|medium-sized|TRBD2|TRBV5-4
TGTGCCAGCAGCTCCCGGGGCGGGAGGATCAATGAGCAGTTCTTC
CASSSRGGRINEQFF
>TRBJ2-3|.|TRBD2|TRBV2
TGTGCCAGCAGTGAAGGGCTAGCGGGGACAGATACGCAGTATTTT
CASSEGLAGTDTQYF
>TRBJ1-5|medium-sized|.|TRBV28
TGTGCCAGCAGGAGGGGAGGCAGCAATCAGCCCCAGCATTTT
CASRRGGSNQPQHF
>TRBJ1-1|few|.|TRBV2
TGTGCCAACGGGCGGACGAACACTGAAGCTTTCTTT
CANGRTNTEAFF
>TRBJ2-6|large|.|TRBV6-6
TGTGCCAGCAGTGCGGGACCGGTCGTCCTGACTTTC
CASSAGPVVLTF
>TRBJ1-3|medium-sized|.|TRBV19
TGTGCCAGTACCAGAGGAGGATCCGGAAACACCATATATTTT
CASTRGGSGNTIYF
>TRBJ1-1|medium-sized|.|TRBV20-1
TGCAGTGCTACTCCCCCCAGGACACAAAACACTGAAGCTTTCTTT
CSATPPRTQNTEAFF
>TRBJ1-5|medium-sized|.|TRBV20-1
TGCAGTGTAGGCGGCAGGGAAAATCAGCCCCAGCATTTT
CSVGGRENQPQHF
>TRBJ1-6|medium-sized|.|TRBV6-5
TGTGCCAGCAGTCCCGACATAAATTCACCCCTCCACTTT
CASSPDINSPLHF
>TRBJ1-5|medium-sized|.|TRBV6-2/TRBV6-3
TGTGCCAGCAGTTACTCGACTGAGGGCAATCAGCCCCAGCATTTT
CASSYSTEGNQPQHF
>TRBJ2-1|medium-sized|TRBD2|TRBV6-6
TGTGCCAGCAGTTACCGGACTAGCGGGGGGGGGCGGTACAATGAGCAGTTCTTC
CASSYRTSGGGRYNEQFF
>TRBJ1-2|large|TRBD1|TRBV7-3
TGTGCCAGCACCACCCCCCCAGGGGGTACGAACTATGGCTACACCTTC
CASTTPPGGTNYGYTF
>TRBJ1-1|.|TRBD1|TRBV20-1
TGCAGTGCAAGAAGTACAGGGGTGAACACTGAAGCTTTCTTT
CSARSTGVNTEAFF
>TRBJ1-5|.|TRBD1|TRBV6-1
TGTGCCAGAAGTTCGGACAGGGGGGGGTACAATCAGCCCCAGCATTTT
CARSSDRGGYNQPQHF
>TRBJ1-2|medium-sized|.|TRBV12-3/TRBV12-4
TGTGCCAGCAGCGGGACTAACTATGGCTACACCTTC
CASSGTNYGYTF